What follows describes a single T cell receptor (beta chain). Its antigen is unidentified. The ends were cut back, 4 bases at V and 7 bases at J, with 8 bases in the middle. Germline values: CDR1 SGDLS, CDR2 YYNGEE. This CDR3 comprises 12 residues. The record originates from a study of T cell responses to AZD1222 COVID-19 vaccine. TCRdb's table, derived via immunoSEQ multiplex PCR, lists solely in-frame clones and lacks some. The sample carries about 64,000 clones, around nine tenths recorded once. Study observations and caveats: The span of vaccine-associated CD4 TCRs extended across spike, with dominance at 160-218 and 743-854. Receipt of two AZD1222 doses was followed by a rise in Spike-specific TCR breadth and depth. The repertoires were collected only after the peak T cell response. Reportedly, close to half of spike-specific TCRs are directed against unmutated variant regions.

The source was peripheral blood, collected 28 days after the second dose of the MenACWY control vaccine. The sequence derives from an adult who received the MenACWY meningococcal vaccine as a control. The rearrangement joins TRBV9 to TRBJ1-4; D may be TRBD1 (6 bases). The CDR3, as DNA: TGTGCCAGCAGCAAGGGGGGTGAAAAACTGTTTTTT. This translates into CASSKGGEKLFF.